The clone carrying this TCR beta chain has ten or more counts. Antigen unknown. The sample comes from a study of T-cell reconstitution after alpha-beta-depleted transplantation in children. Study results and limitations: T-cell numbers and diversity one year post-transplant derived largely from freshly generated T cells. Elevated TCRbeta diversity at day 60 was traced, in some patients, to surviving recipient T cells and thymic progenitors. By about two months after transplant, alpha-beta T cells reportedly arose from several hundred graft clones that had expanded.

This CDR3 has 11 amino acids. Between the trimmed V and J ends, which lost 3 bases and 9 bases, there was a span of 6 bases. Germline V gene lookup returns CDR1 SGHTA and CDR2 FQGNSA. Unique molecular identifiers tagged the TCRbeta library. In TCRdb, the PCR reads were re-called with MiXCR into one record per CDR3 protein. The sample lists about 280,000 distinct CDR3 sequences, around 10% occurring once. The sequencing used peripheral blood, collected 180 days after TCRalphabeta/CD19-depleted stem cell transplant. The chain joins TRBV7-2 to TRBJ2-1; D is unclear. The TCR was taken from a male patient between 2 and 15 years old who had a stem cell transplant for chronic granulomatous disease, so the T cells may come from the graft donor. The CDR3 sequence is CASSFGVEQFF. The CDR3 bases are TGTGCCAGCAGCTTTGGGGTTGAGCAGTTCTTC.